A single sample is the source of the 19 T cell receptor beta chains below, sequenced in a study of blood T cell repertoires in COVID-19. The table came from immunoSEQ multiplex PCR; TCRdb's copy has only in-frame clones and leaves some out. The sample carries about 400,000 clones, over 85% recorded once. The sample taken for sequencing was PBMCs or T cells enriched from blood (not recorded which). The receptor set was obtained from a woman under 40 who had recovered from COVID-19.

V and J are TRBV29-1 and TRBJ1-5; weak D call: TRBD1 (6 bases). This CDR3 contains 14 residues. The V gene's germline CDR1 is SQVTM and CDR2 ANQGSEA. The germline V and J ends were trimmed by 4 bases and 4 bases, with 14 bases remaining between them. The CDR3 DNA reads TGCAGCGTTGGACTTTCACAGGGAAATCAGCCCCAGCATTTT. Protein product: CSVGLSQGNQPQHF.

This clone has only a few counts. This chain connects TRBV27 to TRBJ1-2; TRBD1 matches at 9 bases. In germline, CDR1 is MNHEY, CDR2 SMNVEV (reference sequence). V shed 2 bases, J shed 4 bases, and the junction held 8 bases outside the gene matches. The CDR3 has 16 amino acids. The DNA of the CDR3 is TGTGCCAGCAGTTTAGAAGGGACAGGGTATGCCTATGGCTACACCTTC. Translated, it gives CASSLEGTGYAYGYTF.

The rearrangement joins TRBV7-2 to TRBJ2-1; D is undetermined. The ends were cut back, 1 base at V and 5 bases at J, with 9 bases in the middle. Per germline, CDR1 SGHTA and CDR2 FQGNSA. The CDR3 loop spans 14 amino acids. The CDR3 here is CASSLGPVNNEQFF. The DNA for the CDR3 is TGTGCCAGCAGCTTAGGGCCAGTGAACAATGAGCAGTTCTTC.

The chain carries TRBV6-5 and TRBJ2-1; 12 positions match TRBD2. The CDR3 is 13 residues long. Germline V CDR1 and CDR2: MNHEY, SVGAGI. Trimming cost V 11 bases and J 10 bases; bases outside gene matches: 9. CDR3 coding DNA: TGTGCCGCGACTAGCGGGAGTAGGAAAGAGCAGTTCTTC. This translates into CAATSGSRKEQFF.

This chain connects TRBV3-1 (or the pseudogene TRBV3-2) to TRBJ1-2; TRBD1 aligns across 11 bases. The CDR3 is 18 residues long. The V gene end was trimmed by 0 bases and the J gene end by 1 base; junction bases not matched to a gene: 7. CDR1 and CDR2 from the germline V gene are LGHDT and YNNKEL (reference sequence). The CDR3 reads CASSQEKDRGRDNYGYTF. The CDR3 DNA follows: TGTGCCAGCAGCCAAGAAAAGGACAGGGGGCGGGATAACTATGGCTACACCTTC.

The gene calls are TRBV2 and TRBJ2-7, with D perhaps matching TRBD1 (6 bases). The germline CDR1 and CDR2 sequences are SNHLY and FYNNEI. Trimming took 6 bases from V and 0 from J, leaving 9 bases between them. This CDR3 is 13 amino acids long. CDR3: CASRDSNSYEQYF. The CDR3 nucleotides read TGTGCCAGCAGGGACAGTAACTCCTACGAGCAGTACTTC.

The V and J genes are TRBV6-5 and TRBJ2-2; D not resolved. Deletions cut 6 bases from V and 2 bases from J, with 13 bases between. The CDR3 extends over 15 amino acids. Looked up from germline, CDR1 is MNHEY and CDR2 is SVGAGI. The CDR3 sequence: CASRQDKLNTGELFF. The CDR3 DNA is TGTGCCAGCAGACAAGACAAATTAAACACCGGGGAGCTGTTTTTT.

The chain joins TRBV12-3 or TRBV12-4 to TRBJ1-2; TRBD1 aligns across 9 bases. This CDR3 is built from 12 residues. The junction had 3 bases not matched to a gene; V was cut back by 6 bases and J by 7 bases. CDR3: CASRGQGAGYTF. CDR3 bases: TGTGCCAGCAGGGGACAGGGAGCTGGCTACACCTTC.

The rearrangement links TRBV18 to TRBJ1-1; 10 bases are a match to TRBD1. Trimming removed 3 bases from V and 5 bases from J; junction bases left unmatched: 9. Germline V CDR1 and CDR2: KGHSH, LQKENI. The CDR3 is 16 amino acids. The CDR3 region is CASSPFPGTGATEAFF. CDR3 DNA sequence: TGTGCCAGCTCACCCTTCCCCGGGACAGGGGCGACTGAAGCTTTCTTT.

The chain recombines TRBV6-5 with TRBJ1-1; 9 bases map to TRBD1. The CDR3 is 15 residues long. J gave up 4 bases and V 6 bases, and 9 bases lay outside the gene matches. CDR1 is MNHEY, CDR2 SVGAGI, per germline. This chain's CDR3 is CASSYGQGRGTEAFF. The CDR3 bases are TGTGCCAGCAGCTACGGACAGGGGCGAGGCACTGAAGCTTTCTTT.

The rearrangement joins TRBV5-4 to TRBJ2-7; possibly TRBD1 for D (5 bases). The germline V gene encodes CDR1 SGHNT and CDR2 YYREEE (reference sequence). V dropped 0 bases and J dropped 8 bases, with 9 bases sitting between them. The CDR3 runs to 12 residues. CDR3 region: CASSLDRFKQYF. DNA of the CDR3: TGTGCCAGCAGCTTGGACAGGTTCAAGCAGTACTTC.

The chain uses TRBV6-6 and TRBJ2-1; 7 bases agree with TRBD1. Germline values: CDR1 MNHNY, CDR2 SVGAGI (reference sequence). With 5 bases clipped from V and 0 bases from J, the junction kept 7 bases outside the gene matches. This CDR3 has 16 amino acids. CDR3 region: CASSVKGANSYNEQFF. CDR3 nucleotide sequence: TGTGCCAGCAGTGTAAAGGGGGCAAACTCCTACAATGAGCAGTTCTTC.

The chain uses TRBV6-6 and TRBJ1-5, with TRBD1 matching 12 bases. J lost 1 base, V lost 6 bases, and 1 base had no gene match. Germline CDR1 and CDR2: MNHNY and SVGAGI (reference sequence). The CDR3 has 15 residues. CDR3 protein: CASSGTGGSNQPQHF. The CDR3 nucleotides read TGTGCCAGCAGCGGGACAGGGGGCAGCAATCAGCCCCAGCATTTT.

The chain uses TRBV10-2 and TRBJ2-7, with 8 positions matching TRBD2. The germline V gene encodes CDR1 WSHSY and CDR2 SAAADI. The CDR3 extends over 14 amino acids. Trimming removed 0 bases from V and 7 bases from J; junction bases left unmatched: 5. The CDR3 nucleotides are TGCGCCAGCAGTGAGTCGGTTCGGGGGGGAGAGCAGTACTTC. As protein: CASSESVRGGEQYF.

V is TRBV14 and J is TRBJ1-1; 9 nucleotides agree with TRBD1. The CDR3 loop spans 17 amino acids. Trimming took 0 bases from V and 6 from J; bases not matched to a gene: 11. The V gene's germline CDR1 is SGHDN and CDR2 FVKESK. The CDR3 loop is CASSQDMGTGYEAEAFF. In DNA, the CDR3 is TGTGCCAGCAGCCAAGATATGGGGACAGGGTACGAAGCTGAAGCTTTCTTT.

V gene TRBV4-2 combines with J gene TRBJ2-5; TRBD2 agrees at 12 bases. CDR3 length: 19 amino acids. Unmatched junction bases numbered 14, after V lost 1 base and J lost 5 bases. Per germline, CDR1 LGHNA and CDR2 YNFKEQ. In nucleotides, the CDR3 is TGTGCCAGCAGCCAAGTGGGACTAGCGGGCGGGCCCAGGGAGGAGACCCAGTACTTC. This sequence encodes CASSQVGLAGGPREETQYF.

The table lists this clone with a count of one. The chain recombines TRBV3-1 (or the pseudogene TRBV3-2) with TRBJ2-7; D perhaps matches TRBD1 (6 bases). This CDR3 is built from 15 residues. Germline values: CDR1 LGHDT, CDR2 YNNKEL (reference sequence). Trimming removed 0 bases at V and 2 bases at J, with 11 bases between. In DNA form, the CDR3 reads TGTGCCAGCAGCCAAGACTCAGGGGCCACCTACGAGCAGTACTTC. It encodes CASSQDSGATYEQYF.

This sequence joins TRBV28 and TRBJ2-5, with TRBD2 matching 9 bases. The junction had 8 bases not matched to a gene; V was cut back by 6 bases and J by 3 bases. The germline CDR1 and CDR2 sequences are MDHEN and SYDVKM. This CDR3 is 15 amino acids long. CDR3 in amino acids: CASRYARLAEETQYF. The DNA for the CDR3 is TGTGCCAGCAGATACGCCCGACTAGCGGAAGAGACCCAGTACTTC.

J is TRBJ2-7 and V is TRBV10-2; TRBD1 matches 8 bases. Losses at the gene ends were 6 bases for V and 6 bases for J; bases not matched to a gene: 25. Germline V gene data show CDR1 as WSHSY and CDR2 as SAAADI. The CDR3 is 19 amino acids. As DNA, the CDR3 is TGCGCCAGCAGCGCATATCCTGGACAGGGAAGGGGGCCCGCCAGCGAGCAGTACTTC. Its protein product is CASSAYPGQGRGPASEQYF.